This T cell receptor beta chain was captured by sequencing in a study of siplizumab effects on memory and regulatory T cells. CDR3 length: 15 residues. With 3 bases clipped from V and 7 bases from J, the junction kept 6 bases outside the gene matches. Germline V lookup: CDR1 SGHTA, CDR2 FQGTGA. For this clone: Its antigen is not known.

Data came from immunoSEQ multiplex PCR; TCRdb stores just in-frame clones and leaves some out. There are some 100,000 clones in the sample; roughly 93% occur only once, and approximately 5.9% lies in the top ten. Study-wide findings and caveats: With siplizumab, mappable alloreactive CD4+ clones averaged 68.8% Treg-derived, versus less than 35% in controls. Tracing alloreactive clones into unstimulated subsets worked for only a minor fraction of them. A significant reduction in alloreactive sequences traceable to unstimulated CD4+ memory cells was produced by siplizumab.

This TCR derives from a human donor in good health. The material sequenced was CD8+ T cells sorted from blood. The rearrangement joins TRBV7-3 to TRBJ2-1; 10 nucleotides match TRBD2. CDR3 DNA sequence: TGTGCCAGCAGCTTGCTAGCGGGAGTTCTAAATGAGCAGTTCTTC. It specifies CASSLLAGVLNEQFF. Full variable domain (rest looked up from reference TRBV7-3 and TRBJ2-1): GAGVSQTPSNKVTEKGKYVELRCDPISGHTALYWYRQSLGQGPEFLIYFQGTGAADDSGLPNDRFFAVRPEGSVSTLKIQRTERGDSAVYLCASSLLAGVLNEQFFGPGTRLTVL.